This T cell receptor beta chain was retrieved from a study of T cell responses to AZD1222 COVID-19 vaccine. Findings and caveats of the study: The sample set comprised mostly white British donors with more females, and clonal diversity was possibly underestimated. Per reports, nearly half of all spike-specific TCRs target regions that are unmutated in variants.

Clones were read by immunoSEQ multiplex PCR, and TCRdb kept only the in-frame ones, dropping some. The sample contains 80,000 to 100,000 clones, more than 70% of which appear only once. Germline V gives CDR1 LGHDT, CDR2 YNNKEL (reference sequence). The CDR3 contains 13 residues. V was clipped by 4 bases and J by 1 base, with 7 bases between them. With regard to this clone: The target antigen is unknown.

Sequencing was performed on peripheral blood, taken 28 days after the second AZD1222 dose. The chain links TRBV3-1 (or the pseudogene TRBV3-2) to TRBJ1-1; tentatively, D is TRBD1 (5 bases). The clonotype was recovered from an adult who received the AZD1222 COVID-19 vaccine. The CDR3 bases are TGTGCCAGCAGCCGAGGGGCGAACACTGAAGCTTTCTTT. Its protein product is CASSRGANTEAFF.